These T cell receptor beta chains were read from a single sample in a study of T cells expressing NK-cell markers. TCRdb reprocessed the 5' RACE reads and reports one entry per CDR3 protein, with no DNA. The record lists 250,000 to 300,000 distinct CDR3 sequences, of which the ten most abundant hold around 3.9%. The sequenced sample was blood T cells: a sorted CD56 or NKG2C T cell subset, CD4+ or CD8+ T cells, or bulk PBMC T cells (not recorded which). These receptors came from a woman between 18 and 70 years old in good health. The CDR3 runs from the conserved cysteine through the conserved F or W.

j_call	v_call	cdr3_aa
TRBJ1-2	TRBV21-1	CASSKGTGKGYGYTF
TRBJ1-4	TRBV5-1	CASSLATAGVNEKLFF
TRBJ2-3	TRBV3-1	CASSQGQITDTQYF
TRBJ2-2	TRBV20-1	CSAGQGADGELFF
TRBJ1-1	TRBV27	CASSLSGRVTEAFF
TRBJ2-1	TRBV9	CASSPSPAGEQFF
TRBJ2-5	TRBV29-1	CSVVRDRLQETQYF
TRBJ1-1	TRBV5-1	CASSLRGRDRGNTEAFF
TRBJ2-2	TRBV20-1	CSAREGRTGELFF
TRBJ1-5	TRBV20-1	CSARDTGFGAQHF
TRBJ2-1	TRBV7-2	CASSLGGFDNEQFF
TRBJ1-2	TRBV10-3	CAISPDRGQSGYTF
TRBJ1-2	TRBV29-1	CSVTKTGAEGYTF
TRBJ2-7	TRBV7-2	CASSLLGTLEQYF
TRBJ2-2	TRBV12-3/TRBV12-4	CASSGLAYTGELFF
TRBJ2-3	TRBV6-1	CASRTGLAGNRDTQYF
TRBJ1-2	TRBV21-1	CASSKAAIQGGNYGYTF
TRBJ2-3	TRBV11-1	CASSPGLAGVVRTDTQYF
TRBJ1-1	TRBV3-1	CASGTAKNTEAFF
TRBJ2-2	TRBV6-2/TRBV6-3	CASSYHRSTENTGELFF
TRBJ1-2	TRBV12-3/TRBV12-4	CASSLDRVAGYTF
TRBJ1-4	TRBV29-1	CSADSDRGGRFNEKLFF
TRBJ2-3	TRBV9	CASSVKPSEVDTQYF
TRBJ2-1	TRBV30	CAWTGAGLAVYNEQFF
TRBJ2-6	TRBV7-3	CASTMLGAGNVLTF
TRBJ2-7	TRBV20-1	CSARPPIAVDEQYF
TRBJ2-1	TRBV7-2	CASSLGYNEQFF
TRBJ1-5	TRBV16	CASSHGQWTVGNQPQHF
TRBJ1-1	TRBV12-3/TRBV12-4	CASSLTSEAFF
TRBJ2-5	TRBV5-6	CASSLAFLGGRRTQYF
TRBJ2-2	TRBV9	CASSPEHRATGELFF
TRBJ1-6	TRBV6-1	CASSEGPLDNSPLHF
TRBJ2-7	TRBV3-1	CASSPGNEQYF
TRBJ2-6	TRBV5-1	CASSPRGSRSGANVLTF
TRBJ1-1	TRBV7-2	CASSLATGIGTEAFF